This T cell receptor (beta chain) is drawn from a study of cytotoxic CD8 clonotypes in ibrutinib-treated CLL. General study findings and limits: Clonality rose at ibrutinib response and fell back toward baseline at progression. Patients had baseline clonality above age-matched healthy donors, and this clonality moved with circulating CD8+ T-cell counts.

Notes on this clone: Its antigen remains unknown.

Profiling relied on immunoSEQ multiplex PCR, and the TCRdb table lists in-frame clones only, not all of them. The sample carries 160,000 or so clones, 84% recorded once. Unmatched junction bases numbered 0, after V lost 4 bases and J lost 3 bases. Germline V lookup: CDR1 LGHNA, CDR2 YSLEER. The CDR3 is made up of 13 amino acids. The J gene is TRBJ2-7, the V gene TRBV4-3, with TRBD2 identical over 10 bases. The source material was PBMCs, sampled after 24 months of ibrutinib treatment. This receptor was obtained from a human donor with chronic lymphocytic leukemia. The CDR3 protein is CASSPSGGYEQYF. The CDR3 coding sequence is TGCGCCAGCAGCCCTAGCGGGGGCTACGAGCAGTACTTC.